This TCR beta chain is drawn from a study of neoadjuvant anti-PD-1 for oral cavity cancer. Overall study: Around day 43, patients without progression received a fourth nivolumab dose before surgery.

Two replicates per tumor sample, mostly from 4.8 ug of genomic DNA. The data were produced by immunoSEQ multiplex PCR, yet TCRdb's version contains in-frame clones alone and is incomplete. The sample contains about 6,700 clones, roughly 50% of which appear only once. The J segment lost 10 bases and the V segment lost 3 bases, leaving 6 bases of the junction unmatched. Germline V lookup: CDR1 SGDLS, CDR2 YYNGEE. CDR3 size: 12 residues. Points on this clone: The antigen is undetermined.

Patients had newly diagnosed, untreated stage II-IVA oral cavity squamous cell carcinoma. Notes on the study in general: Higher pretreatment Treg/Th17 ratios tracked higher pretreatment blood clonality.

Material: tumor tissue, obtained before nivolumab (anti-PD-1) treatment. The origin of this receptor is a person aged 40-85 years with oral cavity squamous cell carcinoma. This chain links TRBV9 with TRBJ1-2, with TRBD1 matching over 7 bases. CDR3: CASSGTDRSYTF. The CDR3 DNA sequence: TGTGCCAGCAGCGGAACGGACAGGTCCTACACCTTC.